The sequence of this T cell receptor (beta chain) was determined in a study of blood T cell repertoires in COVID-19. On the study more broadly: Acute and convalescent COVID-19 samples came from the United States, Italy and Spain. From T cells, B-cell-depleted T cells, or PBMCs came the material, which was cDNA or gDNA.

The CDR3 sequence is 13 residues long. After removal of 3 bases from V and 7 bases from J, the junction contained 6 bases not matched to a gene. Germline loops: CDR1 SGHTA, CDR2 FQGNSA. Sequencing was performed with immunoSEQ multiplex PCR; in TCRdb, only in-frame clones are kept and a portion is missing. The sample has 100,000 to 140,000 clones; about 80% are singletons. This sequence was found in a man between 65 and 85 years old with acute or convalescent COVID-19. V and J are TRBV7-2 and TRBJ2-7; 7 positions agree with TRBD1. The sample comprised peripheral blood. Here the CDR3 reads CASSFDRALEQYF. The CDR3 DNA reads TGTGCCAGCAGCTTTGACAGGGCCTTGGAGCAGTACTTC. The full variable domain, with the rest looked up from reference TRBV7-2 and TRBJ2-7, is GAGVSQSPSNKVTEKGKDVELRCDPISGHTALYWYRQSLGQGLEFLIYFQGNSAPDKSGLPSDRFSAERTGGSVSTLTIQRTQQEDSAVYLCASSFDRALEQYFGPGTRLTVT.